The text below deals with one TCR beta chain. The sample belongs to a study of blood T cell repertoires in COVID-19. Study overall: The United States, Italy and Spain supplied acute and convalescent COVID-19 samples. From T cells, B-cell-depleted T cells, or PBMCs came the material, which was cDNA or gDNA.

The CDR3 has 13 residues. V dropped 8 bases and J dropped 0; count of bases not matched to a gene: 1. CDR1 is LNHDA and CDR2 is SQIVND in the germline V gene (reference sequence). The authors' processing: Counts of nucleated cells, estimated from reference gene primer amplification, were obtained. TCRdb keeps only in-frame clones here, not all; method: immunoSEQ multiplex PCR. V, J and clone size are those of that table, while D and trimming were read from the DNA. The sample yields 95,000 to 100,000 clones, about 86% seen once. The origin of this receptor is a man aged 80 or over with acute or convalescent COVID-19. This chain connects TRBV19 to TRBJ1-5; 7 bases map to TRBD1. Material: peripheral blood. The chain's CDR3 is CASDRDSNQPQHF. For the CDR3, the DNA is TGTGCCAGTGACAGGGATAGCAATCAGCCCCAGCATTTT.